This T cell receptor (beta chain) came from a study of tumor and adjacent non-tumor tissue in lung cancer (dated by TCRdb to between 2018 and 2020). For the study in its entirety: The cohort included under 15 adenocarcinoma, a couple of squamous cell carcinoma and 1 small cell lung cancer patients. For each patient, one tumor sample and one normal lung sample were taken, giving a few dozen paired specimens that underwent TCRbeta CDR3 sequencing. A total of some 130,000,000 productive TCRbeta reads were generated by sequencing, corresponding to an average of roughly 4 million reads per sample. Among the approximately 15 patients, ages ranged from about 31 to 85 years, roughly ten were men and 5 were women, and disease was TNM stage I to III. The study compared bulk TCRbeta repertoires from lung tumor tissue and matched distant non-tumor lung tissue of some 16 lung cancer patients.

Bulk unsorted tissue served as the source for RNA extraction, and RNA quality was assessed using a NanoDrop ND-1000 and an Agilent 2100. The normal lung samples consisted of distant non-tumor tissue collected more than 3 cm from the tumor edge. The donors were newly diagnosed lung cancer patients admitted for thoracic surgery in China from August to November 2014 who had not received prior chemotherapy. Patients who had received previous radiotherapy or chemotherapy, or who had another concurrent cancer, were excluded from the study. Surgical tissue pieces of about 1-2.1 cm3 were preserved in RNAlater solution and stored at -80 °C until use. As to this clonotype: Its antigen remains unidentified. The input lacks base qualities; no much larger clone sits a single base away.

Library construction relied on multiplex PCR. The listed sequencing device is Illumina HiSeq 2500. TCRbeta libraries were built by three rounds of nested PCR using primers (Table S4), following protocols modified from ARM-PCR. Before sequencing, PCR products of 200-500 bp were cut from the gel and purified using the QIAquick gel extraction kit. For the original study's pipeline: Trimmomatic was used to clean the reads, FLASH merged the cleaned reads into complete CDR3 sequences, and MiTCR assigned the sequences to V(D)J germline segments. VDJtools was used to compute clonal diversity as the inverse Simpson's index. A read counted as productive if the sequence was in-frame and lacked a premature stop codon. Through fastp at Q25 and MiXCR, TCRdb rebuilt clones from the public reads, retaining in-frame beta chains. Entries are consolidated by CDR3 protein sequence, retaining the most common genes and DNA. It is TCRdb's table, rather than the study itself, that gives the V and J calls and clone size. The sample profile shows about 100,000 distinct CDR3 sequences; 60% to 80% of them were found once. Of the sample, roughly a fifth is held by the ten largest clones.

As encoded in the germline V gene, CDR1 is SGHAT while CDR2 is FQNNGV. The germline V end is reduced by 7 bases and the J end by 5 bases; junction bases left unmatched: 8. Measured from the cysteine to the phenylalanine, the CDR3 is 14 residues long. Only the CDR3 DNA stays, 42 bases, in frame from base 1. Results and caveats for the whole study, not just this receptor: Peripheral blood was not sequenced, so blood TCRbeta repertoires were not examined in the lung cancer patients of the study. A significantly larger cumulative share of the repertoire was made up by the top 100 clones in normal lung than in tumor tissue. Tumor tissue showed significantly greater TCR diversity (inverse Simpson) than normal lung tissue (431.37 vs 166.20, P = 0.0075, Mann-Whitney U test). Younger patients had significantly higher TCR diversity, and higher tumor TCR diversity was associated with shorter overall and disease-free survival. Neither the sequencing platform nor unique molecular identifiers are mentioned in the methods. With only about 16 patients in the cohort, the authors noted that larger samples and more detailed clinical data are needed.

The clonotype comes from a man aged 25-45 years with non-small cell lung cancer. Material: distant non-tumor lung tissue. The chain couples TRBV11-2 to TRBJ2-5, with 9 bases in between that match TRBD1. CDR3 region: CASKVTGGWETQYF. The DNA sequence follows: TGTGCCAGCAAGGTTACAGGGGGCTGGGAGACCCAGTACTTC.